Included here is one TCR beta chain sequence, with context. Its antigen is still unknown. The record has no base qualities; no much larger clone is one base away. V is shortened by 4 bases, J by 2 bases, and the region joining them spans 14 bases. CDR1 and CDR2, looked up from the germline V gene, are MGHDK and SYGVNS. The CDR3 spans 15 residues, from the cysteine through the phenylalanine. The retained sequence is limited to the CDR3, 45 bases, with the frame set at the first base. The immunoSEQ Assay, a bias-controlled multiplex PCR, was used to amplify TCRbeta CDR3 regions from genomic DNA. Under the source paper's analysis protocol: The number of nucleated cells in each sample was estimated by amplification of reference gene primers within the assay. To quantify the absolute abundance of each unique TCRbeta CDR3 rearrangement, sequence reads were collapsed and filtered. For each sample, productive Simpson clonality was calculated as the square root of Simpson's diversity index over productive rearrangements. TCRdb stores this immuneACCESS table with in-frame sequences only. Part of the clones is absent; in the studies checked, under half of the shortfall reflects unresolved V genes, and no reason is known for the rest. The V and J calls and clone size are taken from that table; D and trimming were inferred from the DNA. This sample gives about 440,000 clones in total; roughly 90% of them show up just once. Of the sample, roughly 4% falls within the top ten clones.

Each collaborating institution followed its own protocols to collect whole blood in K2EDTA tubes. For TCRbeta analysis, collaborators shipped samples as frozen whole blood, isolated PBMCs, or DNA extracted from either of those sample types. The data are from a study of blood T cell repertoires in COVID-19 (dated by TCRdb to about 2020). A note on the overall study: Samples from collaborators originated in the United States, Italy and Spain and spanned both the acute and convalescent phases of COVID-19. The prospective study material was composed of cDNA or gDNA derived from T cells, B-cell-depleted T cells, or PBMCs. The dataset comprised deeply sampled blood TCRbeta repertoires from subjects exposed to, actively infected with, or recovered from COVID-19. The repertoires were released in a freely available public database meant as a resource for research on the immune response to SARS-CoV-2. The samples were drawn from two sources: the first 160 participants of the ongoing ImmuneRACE study, and some 1,300 subjects contributed by 6 global collaborators. Sample metadata almost always included a de-identified subject ID, COVID-19 status, age in years and sex. HLA class I and class II types, where available, came from metadata supplied by the sample provider rather than from assay-based typing. The paper's findings and limits, for the study overall: How much clinical and demographic metadata was included differed by source and by participant, and the metadata was provided uncurated.

The chain couples TRBV25-1 to TRBJ1-2, with TRBD1 as a weak D call on 5 bases. Sequencing input: peripheral blood. This clonotype originated in a woman aged 25-40 years with acute or convalescent COVID-19. CDR3 reads: CASSGSGKGNYGYTF. The sequenced DNA is TGTGCCAGCAGTGGATCAGGGAAAGGGAACTATGGCTACACCTTC.